The T cell receptor (beta chain) under discussion was sequenced for a study of T cells in Graves' hyperthyroidism and ophthalmopathy. As for the study in general: Peripheral blood was collected at initial diagnosis, before any treatment. General observations from the study: Blood also carried most thyroid clonotypes expanded above 0.001.

Together with thyroid ultrasound, orbital computed tomography, serum thyroxine and TRAb, clinical symptoms were used for diagnoses. The PBMCs studied were ones that came from 10 ml fresh peripheral blood. This clonotype came up many times. The antigen remains undetermined. RNA transcripts gave rise to amplified TCR beta CDR3 regions. The primer set for the first-round RT-PCR of the TCR CDR3 was HTBI. TCRdb recomputed calls from the multiplex PCR reads with MiXCR, one row per CDR3 protein. Of 300,000 to 500,000 distinct CDR3 sequences in the sample, about 14% were seen once. The origin of this receptor is a man aged 45-60 years with Graves' ophthalmopathy. The source material was blood.

CDR3 DNA: TGTGCCTGGAGTCCAGGAAACAATCAGCCCCAGCATTTT. Its translation is CAWSPGNNQPQHF. The chain has TRBV30 and TRBJ1-5; D unresolved. The germline CDR1 and CDR2 sequences are GTSNPN and SVGIG (reference sequence). Trimming pared 2 bases from V and 3 bases from J, leaving 8 bases between. The CDR3 totals 13 residues.